A single sample gave rise to the 30 T cell receptor beta chains below, sequenced in a study of blood T cell repertoires in COVID-19. Produced via immunoSEQ multiplex PCR; TCRdb's table is partial and in-frame only. The sample carries about 180,000 clones, 84% recorded once. Sequencing used PBMCs or T cells enriched from blood (not recorded which). The receptors here all came from a man aged 50-59 years who had recovered from COVID-19.

The CDR3 loop reads CAWSPGLAIDTQYF. CDR3 DNA sequence: TGTGCCTGGAGTCCGGGACTAGCGATAGATACGCAGTATTTT. The chain links TRBV30 to TRBJ2-3; 10 positions agree with TRBD2. J lost 5 bases, V lost 2 bases, and 4 bases had no gene match. The germline CDR1 and CDR2 sequences are GTSNPN and SVGIG (reference sequence). This CDR3 is 14 amino acids long.

The V call is TRBV7-2, the J call TRBJ2-7, with D tentatively TRBD2 (6 bases). CDR1 is SGHTA and CDR2 is FQGNSA in the germline V gene. This CDR3 spans 14 amino acids. V lost 5 bases and J 6 bases, leaving 17 bases between the germline ends. The CDR3 DNA sequence: TGTGCCAGCAGCAAAACGGGACTCGCCAGCGAGCAGTACTTC. Translated, it gives CASSKTGLASEQYF. Combining the CDR3 with reference TRBV7-2 and TRBJ2-7 gives the whole variable domain GAGVSQSPSNKVTEKGKDVELRCDPISGHTALYWYRQSLGQGLEFLIYFQGNSAPDKSGLPSDRFSAERTGGSVSTLTIQRTQQEDSAVYLCASSKTGLASEQYFGPGTRLTVT.

J is TRBJ1-1 and V is TRBV7-3, with TRBD1 identical over 8 bases. CDR1 SGHTA and CDR2 FQGTGA come from the germline V gene. Losses at the gene ends were 2 bases for V and 1 base for J; bases not matched to a gene: 0. The CDR3 is made up of 14 amino acids. CDR3 bases: TGTGCCAGCAGCTTAGGACAGGGGAACACTGAAGCTTTCTTT. Translating gives CASSLGQGNTEAFF.

On this clone: Distinct nucleotide sequences in the sample also encode this CDR3. The chain links TRBV3-1 (or the pseudogene TRBV3-2) to TRBJ1-1; unclear D gene. CDR1 LGHDT and CDR2 YNNKEL come from the germline V gene (reference sequence). The ends were cut back, 1 base at V and 1 base at J, with 7 bases in the middle. This CDR3 is built from 14 residues. CDR3 DNA: TGTGCCAGCAGCCAAGTGGCGGGGAACACTGAAGCTTTCTTT. Translating it yields CASSQVAGNTEAFF.

The chain uses TRBV27 and TRBJ1-1; 11 bases fit TRBD1. The CDR3 contains 14 residues. Germline V lookup: CDR1 MNHEY, CDR2 SMNVEV (reference sequence). The trim removed 6 bases at V and 4 bases at J, leaving 4 bases unmatched. This CDR3 is CASRRGQGGTEAFF. The CDR3 DNA reads TGTGCCAGCAGACGGGGACAGGGGGGCACTGAAGCTTTCTTT.

This chain links TRBV5-8 with TRBJ1-6, with no clear D. Germline CDR1 is SGHTS and CDR2 is YDEGEE. The V end lost 0 bases, the J end lost 8 bases, and 12 bases lay between the germline ends. This CDR3 spans 15 amino acids. The CDR3: CASSLVRGRYSPLHF. DNA for the CDR3: TGTGCCAGCAGCTTGGTTCGGGGTCGTTATTCACCCCTCCACTTT.

V usage is TRBV12-3 or TRBV12-4 and J usage is TRBJ1-4, with TRBD1 matching over 7 bases. The CDR3 runs 13 residues. J gave up 8 bases and V 5 bases, and 5 bases lay outside the gene matches. CDR3: CASSGTVIEKLFF. Written as DNA, the CDR3 is TGTGCCAGCAGTGGGACAGTAATAGAAAAACTGTTTTTT.

The genes are TRBV6-2 or TRBV6-3 and TRBJ2-7; D not resolved. From germline, CDR1 is MNHEY and CDR2 SVGEGT. The ends were cut back, 3 bases at V and 2 bases at J, with 14 bases in the middle. CDR3 length: 15 residues. The CDR3 DNA reads TGTGCCAGCAGTTATTTCCTTGCCAGTACCTACGAGCAGTACTTC. It translates to CASSYFLASTYEQYF.

This chain connects TRBV4-1 to TRBJ2-2; D not certain. Deletions cut 6 bases from V and 7 bases from J, with 9 bases between. Germline V gene data show CDR1 as MGHRA and CDR2 as YSYEKL. This CDR3 is built from 12 residues. In DNA form, the CDR3 reads TGCGCCAGCAGTCCCGGTGGCGGGGAGCTGTTTTTT. Residues: CASSPGGGELFF.

J is TRBJ2-7 and V is TRBV21-1; TRBD1, the table's D call, lacks a check against the DNA. TRBV21-1 is noted as a pseudogene. The CDR3 covers 15 residues. CDR3 coding DNA: TGTGCCAGCAGCTACAGACAGGGGCCACTTTACGAGCAGTACTTC. Translated, it gives CASSYRQGPLYEQYF.

The chain joins TRBV5-5 to TRBJ2-7, with 11 positions matching TRBD1. The CDR3 consists of 15 residues. The junction had 8 bases not matched to a gene; V was cut back by 4 bases and J by 5 bases. Germline V lookup: CDR1 SGHKS, CDR2 YYEKEE (reference sequence). This CDR3 reads CASSTRGTGGNEQYF. The CDR3 coding sequence is TGTGCCAGCAGCACGCGCGGGACAGGGGGAAACGAGCAGTACTTC. The whole variable domain, remainder taken from reference TRBV5-5 and TRBJ2-7, is DAGVTQSPTHLIKTRGQQVTLRCSPISGHKSVSWYQQVLGQGPQFIFQYYEKEERGRGNFPDRFSARQFPNYSSELNVNALLLGDSALYLCASSTRGTGGNEQYFGPGTRLTVT.

V and J are TRBV15 and TRBJ1-2; TRBD1 matches at 7 bases. CDR3 length: 15 residues. CDR1 is LNHNV, CDR2 YYDKDF, per germline (reference sequence). The ends lost 0 bases at V and 6 bases at J; junction bases unmatched: 7. CDR3: CATSRERQGFDGYTF. DNA for the CDR3: TGTGCCACCAGCAGAGAGCGACAGGGATTCGATGGCTACACCTTC.

The V gene is TRBV5-1, the J gene TRBJ2-1, with TRBD1 identical over 7 bases. Trimming at V came to 4 bases and at J to 2 bases, leaving 9 bases not matched to a gene. The CDR3 length is 16 residues. Germline V gene sequence: CDR1 SGHRS, CDR2 YFSETQ. The DNA of the CDR3 is TGCGCCAGCAGCCCTGCTCCGGGACAGACCTACAATGAGCAGTTCTTC. Translation: CASSPAPGQTYNEQFF.

The gene calls are TRBV6-1 and TRBJ2-7; unclear D gene. Looked up from germline, CDR1 is MNHNS and CDR2 is SASEGT. V lost 2 bases, J lost 2 bases, and 10 bases lay in between. The CDR3 covers 14 residues. CDR3 protein: CASSEIRGTYEQYF. The CDR3 nucleotides read TGTGCCAGCAGTGAAATCCGCGGTACCTACGAGCAGTACTTC.

The chain combines TRBV3-1 (or the pseudogene TRBV3-2) with TRBJ1-2, with TRBD1 identical over 7 bases. This CDR3 region has 13 residues. Trimming at V came to 5 bases and at J to 8 bases, leaving 8 bases not matched to a gene. The V gene's germline CDR1 is LGHDT and CDR2 YNNKEL (reference sequence). CDR3 sequence (DNA): TGTGCCAGCAGCGACGGACAGGTCGGAGGCTACACCTTC. Translating it yields CASSDGQVGGYTF.

This clone was found a few times. The chain carries TRBV27 and TRBJ1-1, with TRBD1 identical over 11 bases. CDR1 MNHEY and CDR2 SMNVEV come from the germline V gene (reference sequence). The length of the CDR3 is 16 residues. J lost 3 bases, V lost 5 bases, and 8 bases had no gene match. The CDR3 loop is CASSRDRGYQDTEAFF. The CDR3 nucleotides read TGTGCCAGCAGTCGGGACAGGGGGTATCAGGACACTGAAGCTTTCTTT.

The rearrangement uses TRBV5-1 and TRBJ1-6; 9 nucleotides match TRBD1. The germline gives CDR1 SGHRS, CDR2 YFSETQ. This CDR3 contains 17 residues. Trimming removed 5 bases from V and 8 bases from J; junction bases left unmatched: 14. CDR3 bases: TGCGCCAGCAGGTCGACAAGGCCGGGACAGGGATATTCACCCCTCCACTTT. This codes for CASRSTRPGQGYSPLHF.

This rearrangement joins TRBV5-1 to TRBJ2-5, with D perhaps matching TRBD2 (7 bases). The germline V gene has CDR1 SGHRS and CDR2 YFSETQ. Trimming stripped 1 base from V and 5 bases from J, with 15 bases between. The CDR3 is 15 residues long. The CDR3 nucleotides are TGCGCCAGCAGCTTGATTGCGCGGGGGCAGGAGACCCAGTACTTC. Its protein product is CASSLIARGQETQYF.

This clone was found once. V usage is TRBV25-1 and J usage is TRBJ1-3, with D perhaps matching TRBD1 (6 bases). The germline V and J ends were trimmed by 3 bases and 0 bases, with 12 bases remaining between them. CDR1 is MGHDK, CDR2 SYGVNS, per germline. The CDR3 runs to 16 residues. The CDR3 region is CASSEQGISSGNTIYF. The CDR3 bases are TGTGCCAGCAGTGAGCAGGGGATTAGCTCTGGAAACACCATATATTTT.

The V call is TRBV7-5, the J call TRBJ1-4; the table's D call, TRBD1, has no DNA check behind it. TRBV7-5 is a pseudogene segment. The CDR3 is 19 amino acids. The CDR3 region is CVRSSNNTGQRTTNEKLFF. For the CDR3, the DNA is TGTGTCAGAAGCTCCAATAACACGGGACAGAGAACAACTAATGAAAAACTGTTTTTT.

This chain joins TRBV9 and TRBJ1-2; 10 bases line up with TRBD1. Germline V gene data show CDR1 as SGDLS and CDR2 as YYNGEE. CDR3 length: 12 residues. The trim removed 4 bases at V and 10 bases at J, leaving 4 bases unmatched. This CDR3 reads CASSIGTGVYTF. The CDR3 DNA sequence: TGTGCCAGCAGCATCGGGACAGGGGTCTACACCTTC.

The chain carries TRBV10-1 and TRBJ1-1; D possibly corresponds to TRBD1 (5 bases). Trimming pared 10 bases from V and 3 bases from J, leaving 15 bases between. Germline V gene lookup returns CDR1 WNHNN and CDR2 SYGVQD (reference sequence). The CDR3 extends over 13 amino acids. The CDR3 nucleotides read TGCGCCACCCGAATCAGGGCTGACACTGAAGCTTTCTTT. It codes for CATRIRADTEAFF.

The gene calls are TRBV5-1 and TRBJ1-4, with D possibly matching TRBD1 (5 bases). V gave up 1 base and J gave up 7 bases, with 14 bases separating them. Germline CDR1 reads SGHRS; CDR2 reads YFSETQ. This CDR3 region has 15 residues. CDR3 nucleotides: TGCGCCAGCAGCTTGAACCACCGGCAGGGTGAAAAACTGTTTTTT. Encoded protein: CASSLNHRQGEKLFF.

The chain links TRBV5-1 to TRBJ1-1, with 9 bases identical to TRBD1. Germline V lookup: CDR1 SGHRS, CDR2 YFSETQ. After removal of 3 bases from V and 4 bases from J, the junction contained 7 bases not matched to a gene. This CDR3 comprises 15 residues. Here the CDR3 reads CASSWGQGDFTEAFF. The CDR3 DNA reads as TGCGCCAGCAGCTGGGGACAGGGAGACTTCACTGAAGCTTTCTTT.

The CDR3 spells CASIRTGRNTEAFF. The CDR3 region has the DNA TGTGCCAGCATTCGGACAGGGAGGAACACTGAAGCTTTCTTT. The chain recombines TRBV2 with TRBJ1-1, with 8 positions matching TRBD1. V shed 7 bases, J shed 1 base, and the junction held 5 bases outside the gene matches. CDR1 is SNHLY, CDR2 FYNNEI, per germline. CDR3 length: 14 residues.

The chain uses TRBV7-2 and TRBJ2-7; possible D gene TRBD1, 6 bases. The CDR3 runs 16 residues. Germline V gives CDR1 SGHTA, CDR2 FQGNSA. V lost 6 bases and J lost 3, with 21 bases in between. CDR3 nucleotides: TGTGCCAGCAGTCAAGGTTTCCAGGGGTCCATCTACGAGCAGTACTTC. Translating gives CASSQGFQGSIYEQYF.

The genes are TRBV9 and TRBJ1-1; no firm D call. V was cut by 0 bases and J by 6 bases, with 9 bases left in between. Germline values: CDR1 SGDLS, CDR2 YYNGEE. This CDR3 contains 13 residues. The CDR3 nucleotides are TGTGCCAGCAGCGTAGGAGGCAGATCTGAAGCTTTCTTT. As protein: CASSVGGRSEAFF. Using reference TRBV9 and TRBJ1-1 for the parts outside the CDR3, the full variable domain is DSGVTQTPKHLITATGQRVTLRCSPRSGDLSVYWYQQSLDQGLQFLIQYYNGEERAKGNILERFSAQQFPDLHSELNLSSLELGDSALYFCASSVGGRSEAFFGQGTRLTVV.

This clone was detected only once. The rearrangement joins TRBV3-1 (or the pseudogene TRBV3-2) to TRBJ1-2; 8 positions agree with TRBD1. The germline V gene has CDR1 LGHDT and CDR2 YNNKEL (reference sequence). Trimming removed 4 bases from V and 1 base from J; junction bases left unmatched: 5. The CDR3 totals 15 residues. The CDR3 region is CASSRTGGGNYGYTF. The DNA of the CDR3 is TGTGCCAGCAGCCGCACAGGGGGAGGTAACTATGGCTACACCTTC.

The chain recombines TRBV29-1 with TRBJ2-3; D is perhaps TRBD1 (6 bases). Germline assignment: CDR1 SQVTM and CDR2 ANQGSEA. The CDR3 is 14 residues long. V shed 4 bases and J shed 0 bases, with 11 bases lying between them. The CDR3 sequence: CSVGVGGSTDTQYF. CDR3 nucleotides: TGCAGCGTTGGTGTAGGGGGTAGCACAGATACGCAGTATTTT.

The chain uses TRBV3-1 (or the pseudogene TRBV3-2) and TRBJ2-1, with 7 bases lining up with TRBD2. The CDR3 sequence is 15 residues long. Germline V gene lookup returns CDR1 LGHDT and CDR2 YNNKEL (reference sequence). J gave up 6 bases and V 4 bases, and 9 bases lay outside the gene matches. The CDR3 is CASSRAGSSFNEQFF. The CDR3 DNA is TGTGCCAGCAGCCGAGCGGGGTCCAGCTTCAATGAGCAGTTCTTC.